This T cell receptor (beta chain) is from a study of blood T cell repertoires in COVID-19. Whole-study context: Spain, Italy and the United States supplied samples that represented acute and convalescent COVID-19.

Per the original methods: Reference gene primers were amplified, and this amplification served to estimate nucleated cell counts. Measured with immunoSEQ multiplex PCR; TCRdb has only the in-frame clones, and not every one. V, J and clone size reflect that table, while D and trimming were determined from the DNA. The profile covers roughly 300,000 clones, with 85% to 90% appearing a single time and 8.5% to 12% taken by the ten largest. The CDR3 consists of 14 residues. Germline V gene lookup returns CDR1 MDHEN and CDR2 SYDVKM. Trimming took off 6 bases at V and 4 bases at J, with 15 bases between the two ends.

The rearrangement uses TRBV28 and TRBJ1-2; D not certain. Sequenced material: PBMCs or T cells enriched from blood (not recorded which). The sequence came from a woman under 30 who had recovered from COVID-19. CDR3 region: CASREGRELYGYTF. The CDR3 coding sequence is TGTGCCAGCAGGGAGGGCCGGGAGCTCTATGGCTACACCTTC.